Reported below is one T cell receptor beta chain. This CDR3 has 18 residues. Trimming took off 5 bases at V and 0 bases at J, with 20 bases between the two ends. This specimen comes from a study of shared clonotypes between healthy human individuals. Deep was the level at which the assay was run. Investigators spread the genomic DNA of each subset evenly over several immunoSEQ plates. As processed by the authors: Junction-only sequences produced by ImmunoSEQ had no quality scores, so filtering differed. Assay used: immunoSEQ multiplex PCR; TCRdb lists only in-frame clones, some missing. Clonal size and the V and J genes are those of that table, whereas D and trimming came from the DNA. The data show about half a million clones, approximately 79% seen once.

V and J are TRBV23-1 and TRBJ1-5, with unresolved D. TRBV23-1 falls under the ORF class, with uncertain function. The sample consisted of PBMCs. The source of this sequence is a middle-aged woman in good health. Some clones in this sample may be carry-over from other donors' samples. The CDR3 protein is CASSRVLTDFDSNQPQHF. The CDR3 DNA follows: TGCGCCAGCAGTAGGGTCTTGACGGACTTCGATAGCAATCAGCCCCAGCATTTT.